This T cell receptor beta chain originates from a study of a mutant IDH1 vaccine in newly diagnosed glioma. Study-level findings and limits: Seemingly, top peripheral T cell clonotype changes bore no relation to pseudoprogression.

This clone was found a few times. Its target is unknown. Time point here: week 47, end of study. The vaccine gave 300 ug of a 20-mer mutant IDH1 peptide subcutaneously per dose. V was pared by 4 bases and J by 7 bases, with 3 bases of the junction left unmatched. The germline V gene has CDR1 LGHNA and CDR2 YNFKEQ. CDR3 size: 14 residues. TCRdb's copy holds only in-frame clones and misses some; the assay was immunoSEQ multiplex PCR. This table holds some 87,000 clones, 75% to 90% found once. The chain employs TRBV4-2 and TRBJ1-6, with TRBD1 matching over 8 bases. This clonotype was obtained from a man aged 35 to 55 with glioma. Sequencing was performed on PBMCs, taken from a glioma patient whose treatment included an IDH1 peptide vaccine. The CDR3 bases are TGTGCCAGCAGCCCAACAGGGGGAAATTCACCCCTCCACTTT. Translating gives CASSPTGGNSPLHF.